These T cell receptor beta chains were read from a single sample in a study of blood T cell repertoires in COVID-19. Sequencing used immunoSEQ multiplex PCR; TCRdb keeps in-frame clones, though not all of them. Among 250,000 to 300,000 clones listed, about 86% were seen once. What was sequenced was peripheral blood. The receptor set was obtained from a man aged 18 to 29 with active or convalescent COVID-19. CDR3s include the opening cysteine and the closing phenylalanine or tryptophan. A D gene is named only where the DNA matches it firmly. Only part of the rows carry a size: once, few, many, or a class if the clone is expanded.

v_gene	abundance	d_gene	j_gene	CDR3aa	CDR3nt
TRBV11-2	.	.	TRBJ2-2	CASRPNRVRTGELFF	TGTGCCAGCAGACCCAACAGGGTGCGCACCGGGGAGCTGTTTTTT
TRBV28	few	.	TRBJ2-7	CASSTESRVYF	TGTGCCAGCAGCACGGAATCCAGGGTGTACTTC
TRBV14	.	TRBD1	TRBJ1-1	CASSSQGDTEAFF	TGTGCCAGCAGCTCCCAGGGGGACACTGAAGCTTTCTTT
TRBV5-1	.	TRBD1	TRBJ1-2	CASRLDRAGYTF	TGCGCCAGCCGCCTCGACAGGGCTGGCTACACCTTC
TRBV7-2	.	.	TRBJ2-3	CASSFAFGVGLDTQYF	TGTGCCAGCAGCTTTGCCTTCGGAGTCGGGTTAGATACGCAGTATTTT
TRBV11-3	few	TRBD1	TRBJ2-7	CASSPRDRDYEQYF	TGTGCCAGCAGCCCCCGGGACAGGGATTACGAGCAGTACTTC
TRBV9	.	TRBD2	TRBJ2-3	CASSVVAGATDTQYF	TGTGCCAGCAGCGTAGTAGCGGGGGCCACAGATACGCAGTATTTT
TRBV10-3	few	TRBD1	TRBJ1-3	CAISELRTGSGNTIYF	TGTGCCATCAGTGAACTTCGGACAGGCAGTGGAAACACCATATATTTT
TRBV6-8	.	.	TRBJ2-7	CASSYVTENTYEQYF	TGTGCCAGCAGTTACGTAACAGAGAATACCTACGAGCAGTACTTC
TRBV7-6	.	TRBD2	TRBJ2-2	CASSQAAGGPDTGELFF	TGTGCCAGCAGTCAGGCGGCGGGAGGGCCGGACACCGGGGAGCTGTTTTTT
TRBV19	.	TRBD2	TRBJ2-7	CASSWASGDYEQYF	TGTGCCAGTAGTTGGGCTAGCGGAGATTACGAGCAGTACTTC
TRBV7-9	.	.	TRBJ1-5	CASSLTENQPQHF	TGTGCCAGCAGCTTGACAGAGAATCAGCCCCAGCATTTT